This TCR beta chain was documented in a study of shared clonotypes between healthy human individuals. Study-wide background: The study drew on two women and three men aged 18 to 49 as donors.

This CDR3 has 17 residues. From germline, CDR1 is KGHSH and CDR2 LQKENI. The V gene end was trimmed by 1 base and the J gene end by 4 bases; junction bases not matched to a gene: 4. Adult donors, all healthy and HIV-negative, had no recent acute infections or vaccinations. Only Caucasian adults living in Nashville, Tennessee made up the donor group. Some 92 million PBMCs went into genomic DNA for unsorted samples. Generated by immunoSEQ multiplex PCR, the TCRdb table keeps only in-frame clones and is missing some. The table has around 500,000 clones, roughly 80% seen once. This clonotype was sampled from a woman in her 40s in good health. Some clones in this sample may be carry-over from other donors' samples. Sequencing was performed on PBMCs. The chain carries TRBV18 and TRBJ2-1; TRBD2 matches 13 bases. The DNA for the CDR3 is TGTGCCAGCTCACCACAGACTAGCGGGAGGAGGTACAATGAGCAGTTCTTC. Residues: CASSPQTSGRRYNEQFF.